Below are 25 T cell receptor beta chains sequenced from a single sample in a study of cytomegalovirus exposure and HLA in healthy donors. The PCR used 60 Vbeta and 13 Jbeta primers. Profiling relied on immunoSEQ multiplex PCR, and the TCRdb table lists in-frame clones only, not all of them. The sample consists of around 120,000 clones, about 80% of them appearing once. The sequenced material came from PBMCs. These receptor sequences come from a young man in good health and CMV-seronegative.

Only a few counts were recorded for this clone. The V gene is TRBV7-9, the J gene TRBJ1-1; 7 bases line up with TRBD1. The V gene's germline CDR1 is SEHNR and CDR2 FQNEAQ (reference sequence). Trimming took 4 bases from V and 6 from J; bases not matched to a gene: 8. The CDR3 runs 14 residues. CDR3 in amino acids: CASSSGDSVSEAFF. The DNA of the CDR3 is TGTGCCAGCAGCTCCGGGGACAGTGTCTCTGAAGCTTTCTTT.

The gene calls are TRBV7-9 and TRBJ2-5, with 7 bases matching TRBD1. This CDR3 contains 14 residues. V lost 5 bases and J lost 2; bases outside the gene matches: 5. The V gene's germline CDR1 is SEHNR and CDR2 FQNEAQ (reference sequence). The CDR3 spells CASSLGTAQETQYF. Here the CDR3 DNA reads TGTGCCAGCAGCCTGGGGACAGCACAAGAGACCCAGTACTTC.

V usage is TRBV11-3 and J usage is TRBJ1-3; D uncertain. Per germline, CDR1 SGHNT and CDR2 YENEEA. The length of the CDR3 is 12 residues. Trimming left V 8 bases short and J 4 bases short, with 9 bases between. CDR3 amino acids: CASSRGGNTIYF. The CDR3 DNA follows: TGTGCCAGCTCACGGGGAGGAAACACCATATATTTT.

The gene calls are TRBV9 and TRBJ2-3; 15 nucleotides align to TRBD2. Germline loops: CDR1 SGDLS, CDR2 YYNGEE. Trimming cost V 4 bases and J 4 bases; bases outside gene matches: 7. The CDR3 consists of 17 residues. In DNA, the CDR3 is TGTGCCAGCAGCACCCGGACTAGCGGGGGGGCCGCAGATACGCAGTATTTT. Encoded protein: CASSTRTSGGAADTQYF.

The chain uses TRBV9 and TRBJ1-1; tentatively, D is TRBD1 (6 bases). Deletions cut 4 bases from V and 1 base from J, with 11 bases between. From germline, CDR1 is SGDLS and CDR2 YYNGEE. This CDR3 is 14 amino acids long. CDR3 in amino acids: CASSLQGQNTEAFF. The CDR3 DNA reads as TGTGCCAGCAGCCTTCAGGGACAGAACACTGAAGCTTTCTTT.

The V call is TRBV7-6, the J call TRBJ1-4; D gene ambiguous. Germline assignment: CDR1 SGHVS and CDR2 FNYEAQ. Trimming took off 1 base at V and 8 bases at J, with 5 bases between the two ends. The CDR3 sequence is 12 residues long. The CDR3 bases are TGTGCCAGCAGCTTAGGAGGCGAAAAACTGTTTTTT. It translates to CASSLGGEKLFF.

V and J are TRBV5-4 and TRBJ2-1, with TRBD2 matching 15 bases. CDR1 is SGHNT, CDR2 YYREEE, per germline (reference sequence). V lost 4 bases, J lost 8 bases, and 10 bases stayed unmatched. The CDR3 consists of 17 residues. CDR3 sequence: CASSRNSGTSGGHEQFF. For the CDR3, the DNA is TGTGCCAGCAGCAGAAACTCCGGGACTAGCGGGGGGCATGAGCAGTTCTTC.

This chain uses TRBV19 with TRBJ2-1, with D possibly TRBD1 on 6 matching bases. The CDR3 sequence is 15 residues long. Germline V gene lookup returns CDR1 LNHDA and CDR2 SQIVND (reference sequence). Trimming took off 3 bases at V and 6 bases at J, with 15 bases between the two ends. CDR3 sequence: CASSMSGDAPNEQFF. The CDR3, as DNA: TGTGCCAGTAGTATGTCAGGGGACGCCCCCAATGAGCAGTTCTTC.

This chain connects TRBV4-2 to TRBJ1-3; D is unclear. This CDR3 has 15 amino acids. Germline V gene sequence: CDR1 LGHNA, CDR2 YNFKEQ. With 4 bases removed from V and 0 bases from J, the gap between germline ends came to 10 bases. The CDR3 DNA is TGTGCCAGCAGCCCAGAGGTGAGCTCTGGAAACACCATATATTTT. This gives the protein CASSPEVSSGNTIYF.

This rearrangement joins TRBV4-3 to TRBJ2-3; weak D call: TRBD2 (6 bases). CDR1 LGHNA and CDR2 YSLEER come from the germline V gene. Trimming pared 4 bases from V and 1 base from J, leaving 18 bases between. The CDR3 extends over 17 amino acids. This chain's CDR3 is CASSRRSLAAGTDTQYF. DNA of the CDR3: TGCGCCAGCAGCCGACGAAGTTTAGCGGCGGGCACAGATACGCAGTATTTT.

This chain links TRBV27 with TRBJ1-6; 11 nucleotides line up with TRBD1. The germline CDR1 and CDR2 sequences are MNHEY and SMNVEV (reference sequence). J was trimmed by 8 bases and V by 6 bases; bases with no gene match: 6. CDR3 length equals 15 residues. CDR3 in DNA: TGTGCCAGCAGACCCTTGGGACAGGGGGATTCACCCCTCCACTTT. This encodes CASRPLGQGDSPLHF.

The chain is built from TRBV25-1 and TRBJ2-5; TRBD2 agrees at 8 bases. Germline V gives CDR1 MGHDK, CDR2 SYGVNS. Trimming removed 9 bases from V and 3 bases from J; junction bases left unmatched: 6. The CDR3 is 13 amino acids. The CDR3 protein is CASNPGLEETQYF. CDR3 coding DNA: TGTGCCAGTAACCCGGGACTAGAAGAGACCCAGTACTTC.

The chain recombines TRBV2 with TRBJ2-1; D is possibly TRBD2 (8 bases). This CDR3 comprises 12 residues. Deletions cut 10 bases from V and 12 bases from J, with 19 bases between. Germline V gene sequence: CDR1 SNHLY, CDR2 FYNNEI. CDR3 region: CANSGAQGVQFF. In nucleotides, the CDR3 is TGTGCCAATAGCGGGGCTCAGGGGGTGCAGTTCTTC.

This chain connects TRBV27 to TRBJ2-3; no definite D call. This CDR3 is built from 15 residues. The germline V gene encodes CDR1 MNHEY and CDR2 SMNVEV (reference sequence). V was clipped by 5 bases and J by 2 bases, with 14 bases between them. CDR3 nucleotide sequence: TGTGCCAGCAGTCAAGGAGTACTATTCACAGATACGCAGTATTTT. It encodes CASSQGVLFTDTQYF.

The chain has TRBV6-1 and TRBJ2-6; D is unclear. The CDR3 runs 12 residues. Per germline, CDR1 MNHNS and CDR2 SASEGT. Trimming cost V 6 bases and J 8 bases, with 8 bases left between them. CDR3 coding DNA: TGTGCCAGCAGCGGGTTTACCAACGTCCTGACTTTC. Translating it yields CASSGFTNVLTF.

V is TRBV7-2 and J is TRBJ2-2; the match to TRBD2 covers 8 bases. Germline V gives CDR1 SGHTA, CDR2 FQGNSA. J lost 6 bases, V lost 6 bases, and 12 bases had no gene match. This CDR3 is 16 amino acids long. The CDR3 is CASSSSGPHPPGELFF. The DNA of the CDR3 is TGTGCCAGCAGTTCTAGCGGGCCTCACCCCCCCGGGGAGCTGTTTTTT.

J is TRBJ1-3 and V is TRBV25-1, with D unresolved. Per germline, CDR1 MGHDK and CDR2 SYGVNS. The CDR3 loop spans 12 amino acids. V dropped 5 bases and J dropped 1 base, with 3 bases sitting between them. The CDR3 DNA is TGTGCCAGCAGTACATCTGGAAACACCATATATTTT. This encodes CASSTSGNTIYF. The entire variable domain, with the rest obtained from reference TRBV25-1 and TRBJ1-3, is as follows: EADIYQTPRYLVIGTGKKITLECSQTMGHDKMYWYQQDPGMELHLIHYSYGVNSTEKGDLSSESTVSRIRTEHFPLTLESARPSHTSQYLCASSTSGNTIYFGEGSWLTVV.

V gene TRBV12-5 combines with J gene TRBJ1-1; tentative D call: TRBD1 (5 bases). Germline V gene lookup returns CDR1 LGHNT and CDR2 FRNRAP. V was cut by 5 bases and J by 2 bases, with 15 bases left in between. The CDR3 consists of 15 residues. The DNA of the CDR3 is TGTGCTAGTGGTCTCGGATCAGGGCGAAACACTGAAGCTTTCTTT. It codes for CASGLGSGRNTEAFF.

V is TRBV27 and J is TRBJ2-6; D gene uncertain. Trimming stripped 2 bases from V and 1 base from J, with 3 bases between. CDR1 and CDR2 (germline): MNHEY, SMNVEV (reference sequence). The CDR3 is 14 residues long. CDR3 region: CASSLTSGANVLTF. CDR3 DNA: TGTGCCAGCAGTTTAACTTCTGGGGCCAACGTCCTGACTTTC.

J is TRBJ1-2 and V is TRBV5-4; D remains unclear. Trimming pared 4 bases from V and 4 bases from J, leaving 14 bases between. CDR3 length: 14 amino acids. Germline CDR1 and CDR2: SGHNT and YYREEE (reference sequence). The CDR3 here is CASSRQQTLYGYTF. In DNA form, the CDR3 reads TGTGCCAGCAGCCGGCAACAGACCCTCTATGGCTACACCTTC.

The chain couples TRBV9 to TRBJ2-7, with D unresolved. V was trimmed by 0 bases and J by 5 bases, leaving 18 bases between them. The CDR3 runs 16 residues. Germline CDR1 and CDR2: SGDLS and YYNGEE. The CDR3 coding sequence is TGTGCCAGCAGCGTAGGAGGCGATCCGGTATTCCACGAGCAGTACTTC. Translated: CASSVGGDPVFHEQYF.

This clone has just a few counts. The chain recombines TRBV5-6 with TRBJ1-1; no reliable D call. Germline V gene sequence: CDR1 SGHDT, CDR2 YYEEEE. The V end lost 0 bases, the J end lost 0 bases, and 12 bases lay between the germline ends. The CDR3 totals 16 residues. The CDR3 DNA sequence: TGTGCCAGCAGCTTGGCCAATGGTCAGGTGAACACTGAAGCTTTCTTT. It translates to CASSLANGQVNTEAFF.

This clone was seen only a few times. The chain couples TRBV6-5 to TRBJ2-5; no clear D gene. The better agreement between TRBJ2-7 and the DNA end casts doubt on the J call. Germline V CDR1 and CDR2: MNHEY, SVGAGI. This CDR3 spans 12 amino acids. The CDR3 protein is CASSHSSHEQYF. DNA for the CDR3: TGTGCCAGCAGTCACAGCAGTCACGAGCAGTACTTC.

The chain joins TRBV27 to TRBJ1-3; TRBD1 might be the D (6 bases). Germline CDR1 is MNHEY and CDR2 is SMNVEV (reference sequence). The CDR3 runs 15 residues. Trimming stripped 2 bases from V and 0 bases from J, with 8 bases between. CDR3 in DNA: TGTGCCAGCAGTTTAGACAGGTTCTCTGGAAACACCATATATTTT. It codes for CASSLDRFSGNTIYF.

V usage is TRBV27 and J usage is TRBJ2-7; 9 nucleotides align to TRBD2. The CDR3 is 15 residues long. V shed 6 bases and J 7 bases; nucleotides not matched to a gene: 13. Germline CDR1 is MNHEY and CDR2 is SMNVEV (reference sequence). The CDR3 reads CASSHWAGGPREQYF. The CDR3 DNA sequence: TGTGCCAGCAGCCACTGGGCGGGGGGGCCGCGAGAGCAGTACTTC.